Listed here is a single T cell receptor beta chain. Antigen: not known. CDR1 SGHAT and CDR2 FQNNGV come from the germline V gene. This CDR3 comprises 14 residues. Trimming cost V 2 bases and J 2 bases, with 10 bases left between them. Libraries were prepared by immunoSEQ multiplex PCR; TCRdb keeps only in-frame clonotypes and omits some of them. The sample yields 12,000 or so clones, roughly 72% seen once. The sample belongs to a study of OX40 agonist ivuxolimab in advanced cancers. Whole-study context: Enrollees could have had prior anti-PD-1, anti-PD-L1 or anti-CTLA-4 therapy, which about 40% had received. Partial responses were recorded for three patients, including one with hepatocellular carcinoma and two with cutaneous melanoma. Study observations and caveats: Expanded peripheral T-cell antigen specificity went undetermined.

The V call is TRBV11-2, the J call TRBJ2-7; no firm D call. This TCR derives from an adult with an advanced solid tumor such as melanoma, head and neck, liver or kidney cancer. The source material was CD4+ or CD8+ T cells sorted from blood, sampled in a trial of the OX40 agonist ivuxolimab. The CDR3 DNA is TGTGCCAGCAGCTTATTCGGACGCGCCTACGAGCAGTACTTC. Translation: CASSLFGRAYEQYF.